The present T cell receptor beta chain was sequenced within a study of regulatory T cells in long-lasting Graves disease. Study-level information: Treatment with antithyroid drugs for over 5 years, together with positive TSH receptor antibodies, meant persistent Graves' disease. Whole-study results and caveats: Persistent disease preferred TRBV28, TRBJ1-2 and TRBJ2-5; new disease, TRBV20-1 and TRBJ2-1.

To note about this clonotype: The target antigen is unknown.

Building the TCR beta libraries relied on iRepertoire HTBI primers, and CDR3 regions underwent Arm-PCR. TCRdb re-derived calls from the multiplex PCR reads in MiXCR, one entry per CDR3 protein. This sample has about 470,000 distinct CDR3 sequences; less than 25% occur once, and the top ten carry about 8.3%. Regarding time point: persistent/refractory GD, antithyroid drugs over 5 years with positive TRAb. From PBMCs, RNA was extracted and then used to make the TCR library. V lost 5 bases to trimming and J lost 0 bases, with 13 bases between them. This CDR3 has 14 amino acids. CDR1 is DFQATT, CDR2 SNEGSKA, per germline (reference sequence).

The chain links TRBV20-1 to TRBJ2-5; the D is unclear. Material: peripheral blood mononuclear cells (PBMCs), obtained when the disease was refractory, from a patient treated with antithyroid drugs. This TCR derives from a female donor with Graves disease. The DNA of the CDR3 is TGCAGTGCTGGAGTAATTCAAAACCAAGAGACCCAGTACTTC. Its protein is CSAGVIQNQETQYF.